This T cell receptor beta chain was observed in a study of early T cells in non-severe SARS-CoV-2 infection. This CDR3 spans 14 amino acids. V lost 3 bases and J lost 4; bases outside the gene matches: 3. In germline, CDR1 is MDHEN, CDR2 SYDVKM. TCRdb re-analysed the 5' RACE reads in MiXCR, keeping a single row per CDR3 protein. The sample contains fewer than 95,000 distinct CDR3 sequences, 16% of which appear only once. This clonotype has ten or more counts. J is TRBJ2-7 and V is TRBV28, with 10 bases lining up with TRBD2. The sequence came from an adult who was a healthcare worker with PCR-confirmed SARS-CoV-2 infection or an uninfected control (not recorded which). The sample was whole blood, taken at baseline. CDR3 coding DNA: TGTGCCAGCAGTTTCGCTAGCGGGAGTTACGAGCAGTACTTC. Residues: CASSFASGSYEQYF.